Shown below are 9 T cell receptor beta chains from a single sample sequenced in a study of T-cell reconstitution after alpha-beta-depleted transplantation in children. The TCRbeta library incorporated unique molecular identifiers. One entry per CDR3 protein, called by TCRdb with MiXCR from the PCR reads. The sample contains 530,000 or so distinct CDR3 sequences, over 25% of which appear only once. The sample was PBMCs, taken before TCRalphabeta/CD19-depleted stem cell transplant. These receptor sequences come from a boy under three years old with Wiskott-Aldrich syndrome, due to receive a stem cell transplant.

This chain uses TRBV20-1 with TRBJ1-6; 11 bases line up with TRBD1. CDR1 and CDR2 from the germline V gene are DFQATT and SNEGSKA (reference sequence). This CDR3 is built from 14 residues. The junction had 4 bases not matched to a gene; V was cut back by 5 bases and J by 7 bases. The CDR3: CSALRDRGNSPLHF. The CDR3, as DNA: TGCAGTGCTTTAAGGGACAGGGGGAATTCACCCCTCCACTTT.

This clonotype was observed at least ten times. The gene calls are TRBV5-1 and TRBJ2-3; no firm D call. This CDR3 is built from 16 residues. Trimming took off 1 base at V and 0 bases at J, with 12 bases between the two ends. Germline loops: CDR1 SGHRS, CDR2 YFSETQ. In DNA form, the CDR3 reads TGCGCCAGCAGCTTGTATAGTCATTCTAGCACAGATACGCAGTATTTT. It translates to CASSLYSHSSTDTQYF.

CDR3 in amino acids: CASRNKPGRNQPQHF. In nucleotides, the CDR3 is TGTGCCAGCAGGAACAAGCCCGGAAGAAATCAGCCCCAGCATTTT. The rearrangement links TRBV6-2 or TRBV6-3 to TRBJ1-5; no reliable D call. The CDR3 is made up of 15 amino acids. V was trimmed by 6 bases and J by 4 bases, leaving 16 bases between them. CDR1 MNHEY and CDR2 SVGEGT come from the germline V gene.

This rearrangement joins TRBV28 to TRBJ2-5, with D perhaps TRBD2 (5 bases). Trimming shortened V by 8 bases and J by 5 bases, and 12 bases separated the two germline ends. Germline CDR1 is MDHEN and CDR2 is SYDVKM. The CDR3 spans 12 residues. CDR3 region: CASCRGLETQYF. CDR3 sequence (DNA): TGTGCCAGCTGTCGGGGTTTGGAGACCCAGTACTTC.

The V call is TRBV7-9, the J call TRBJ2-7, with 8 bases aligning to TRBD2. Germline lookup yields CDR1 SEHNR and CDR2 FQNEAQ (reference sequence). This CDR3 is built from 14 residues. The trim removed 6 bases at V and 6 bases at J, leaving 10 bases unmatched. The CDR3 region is CASSQSGGNSEQYF. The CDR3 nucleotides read TGTGCCAGCAGTCAGAGCGGGGGAAACTCCGAGCAGTACTTC.

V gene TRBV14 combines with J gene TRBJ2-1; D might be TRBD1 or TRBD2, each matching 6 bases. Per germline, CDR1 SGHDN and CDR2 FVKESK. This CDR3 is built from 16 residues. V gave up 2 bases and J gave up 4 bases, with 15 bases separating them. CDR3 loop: CASSQPLSGAYNEQFF. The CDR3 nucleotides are TGTGCCAGCAGCCAACCTCTTTCGGGGGCTTACAATGAGCAGTTCTTC. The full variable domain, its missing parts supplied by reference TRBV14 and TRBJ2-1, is EAGVTQFPSHSVIEKGQTVTLRCDPISGHDNLYWYRRVMGKEIKFLLHFVKESKQDESGMPNNRFLAERTGGTYSTLKVQPAELEDSGVYFCASSQPLSGAYNEQFFGPGTRLTVL.

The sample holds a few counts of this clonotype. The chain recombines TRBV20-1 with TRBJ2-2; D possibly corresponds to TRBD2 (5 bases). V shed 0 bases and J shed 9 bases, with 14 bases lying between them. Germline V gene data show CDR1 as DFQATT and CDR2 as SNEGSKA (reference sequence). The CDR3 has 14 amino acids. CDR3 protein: CSARDQAVPRELFF. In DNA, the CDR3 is TGCAGTGCTAGAGATCAAGCGGTCCCCCGGGAGCTGTTTTTT.

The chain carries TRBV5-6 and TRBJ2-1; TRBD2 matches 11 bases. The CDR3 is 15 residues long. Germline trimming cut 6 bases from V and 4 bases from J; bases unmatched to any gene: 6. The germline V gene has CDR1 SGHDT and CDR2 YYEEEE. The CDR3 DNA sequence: TGTGCCAGCAACACGGGACTAGCGGATTACAATGAGCAGTTCTTC. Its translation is CASNTGLADYNEQFF.

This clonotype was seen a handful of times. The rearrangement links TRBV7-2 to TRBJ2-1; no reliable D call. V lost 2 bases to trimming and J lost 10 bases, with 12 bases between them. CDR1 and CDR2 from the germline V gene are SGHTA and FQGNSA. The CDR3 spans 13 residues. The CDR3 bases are TGTGCCAGCAGCTTATACGAGGTTTCGGAGCAGTTCTTC. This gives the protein CASSLYEVSEQFF.